What follows describes a single TCR beta chain. Antigen unknown. The CDR3 sequence is 15 residues long. Germline V lookup: CDR1 LGHNT, CDR2 FRNRAP. V was pared by 0 bases and J by 7 bases, with 8 bases of the junction left unmatched. These data originate in a study of OX40 agonist ivuxolimab in advanced cancers. Libraries were prepared by immunoSEQ multiplex PCR; TCRdb keeps only in-frame clonotypes and omits some of them. The sample shows approximately 56,000 clones, more than 75% of them seen only once. Broader study findings: At 0.1 to 3.0 mg/kg and by week 6, CD4+ and CD8+ T cells in the blood had expanded clonally.

The chain has TRBV12-5 and TRBJ2-7; 8 bases fit TRBD1. The source was CD4+ or CD8+ T cells sorted from blood, collected in a trial of the OX40 agonist ivuxolimab. The TCR originated in an adult with an advanced solid tumor such as melanoma, head and neck, liver or kidney cancer. CDR3 bases: TGTGCTAGTGGTTTGGTACCTCGCAGGGGGCTTGAGCAGTACGTC. Translation gives CASGLVPRRGLEQYV.